This TCR beta chain was identified during a study of blood T cell repertoires in COVID-19. Background on the study: Some COVID-19 samples were acute and others convalescent; all came from the United States, Italy and Spain. T cells, B-cell-depleted T cells, or PBMCs supplied cDNA or gDNA.

Source study methods: Nucleated cell number was recorded as an estimate derived from reference gene primer amplification. The protocol was immunoSEQ multiplex PCR, while the TCRdb copy is restricted to in-frame clones and leaves out a portion. The DNA gave D and trimming, while V, J and clone size come from that table. The data contain 200,000 to 300,000 clones, approximately 89% of them singletons. The CDR3 spans 14 residues. The chain is built from TRBV12-1 and TRBJ1-4. TRBV12-1 is classified as a pseudogene. The sample was peripheral blood. The TCR was taken from a woman aged 60-75 years who had recovered from COVID-19. CDR3 loop: CASSLGTGDEKLFF. The CDR3 bases are TGTGCCAGCAGCTTGGGGACTGGGGATGAAAAACTGTTTTTT.